This TCR beta chain was retrieved from a study of cytomegalovirus exposure and HLA in healthy donors. Study observations and caveats: At a 0.05 false discovery rate, a later analysis found 15,000 to 20,000 TCR beta sequences to be associated with HLA alleles.

PCR involved 60 Vbeta and 13 Jbeta primers. This table comes from immunoSEQ multiplex PCR, and its TCRdb copy is limited to in-frame clones, with some not included. The table records fewer than 100,000 clones, approximately 80% of them present only once. V was cut by 2 bases and J by 9 bases, with 12 bases left in between. There are 14 residues in the CDR3. Germline V gene sequence: CDR1 SGHRS, CDR2 YFSETQ. About this clone: The target antigen is unknown.

V and J are TRBV5-1 and TRBJ1-6; D unclear. The sample was PBMCs. The receptor was derived from a man between 35 and 55 years old in good health and CMV-seronegative. The CDR3 loop is CASSLAADSSPLHF. CDR3 bases: TGCGCCAGCAGCTTAGCAGCAGACTCTTCACCCCTCCACTTT. Full variable domain (remainder filled in from reference TRBV5-1 and TRBJ1-6): KAGVTQTPRYLIKTRGQQVTLSCSPISGHRSVSWYQQTPGQGLQFLFEYFSETQRNKGNFPGRFSGRQFSNSRSEMNVSTLELGDSALYLCASSLAADSSPLHFGNGTRLTVT.